The 11 T cell receptor beta chains below come from one sample, sequenced in a study of shared clonotypes between healthy human individuals. TCRdb keeps only in-frame clones here, not all; method: immunoSEQ multiplex PCR. This table holds over 750,000 clones, 96% found once. CD8 cells classed as naive were CD45RO-negative and positively selected for CCR7, excluding terminally differentiated effector memory CD45RA+ cells. Sequencing was carried out using naive CD8+ T cells sorted from blood. The receptors shown here come from a man under 40 in good health.

The chain employs TRBV9 and TRBJ2-5, with TRBD2 identical over 7 bases. CDR3 size: 15 residues. Unmatched junction bases numbered 5, after V lost 1 base and J lost 2 bases. Germline V CDR1 and CDR2: SGDLS, YYNGEE. CDR3 in DNA: TGTGCCAGCAGCGTATACGGGGGGTTTCAAGAGACCCAGTACTTC. Its translation is CASSVYGGFQETQYF.

The rearrangement uses TRBV29-1 and TRBJ2-2; D unresolved. The CDR3 is 10 amino acids. Trimming removed 7 bases at V and 5 bases at J, with 5 bases between. In germline, CDR1 is SQVTM, CDR2 ANQGSEA. The DNA of the CDR3 is TGCAGCGCCTTGACCGGGGAGCTGTTTTTT. Translation: CSALTGELFF.

Notes on this clone: Other DNA sequences of this sample code for an identical CDR3. This sequence joins TRBV7-9 and TRBJ2-7; maybe TRBD1 (6 bases). In germline, CDR1 is SEHNR, CDR2 FQNEAQ (reference sequence). The CDR3 runs 13 residues. Trimming took off 4 bases at V and 0 bases at J, with 7 bases between the two ends. This chain's CDR3 is CASSSDSSYEQYF. The CDR3 DNA is TGTGCCAGCAGCTCGGACAGCTCCTACGAGCAGTACTTC.

V gene TRBV6-1 combines with J gene TRBJ2-5; D remains ambiguous. Per germline, CDR1 MNHNS and CDR2 SASEGT. The V end was cut by 6 bases, the J end by 5 bases, with 13 bases between. The CDR3 has 13 residues. The CDR3 nucleotides are TGTGCCAGCAGGTCGTGGGGTACGGAGACCCAGTACTTC. The encoded protein is CASRSWGTETQYF.

This chain joins TRBV27 and TRBJ2-2; 9 nucleotides align to TRBD2. Germline assignment: CDR1 MNHEY and CDR2 SMNVEV (reference sequence). V dropped 5 bases and J dropped 6; count of bases not matched to a gene: 25. The CDR3 totals 21 residues. The CDR3 here is CASSPRVNSYPSGIDPGELFF. In DNA, the CDR3 is TGTGCCAGCAGTCCCCGAGTGAACAGCTATCCTAGCGGGATAGACCCCGGGGAGCTGTTTTTT.

V gene TRBV7-2 combines with J gene TRBJ2-7, with D perhaps TRBD2 (6 bases). The CDR3 contains 15 residues. V dropped 4 bases and J dropped 0 bases, with 13 bases sitting between them. In germline, CDR1 is SGHTA, CDR2 FQGNSA. The CDR3 reads CASSSDRGSSYEQYF. The CDR3 nucleotides read TGTGCCAGCAGCTCGGACCGGGGGAGCTCCTACGAGCAGTACTTC.

As for this clone: The germline gene is not matched at one end of the junction; a read error may be the cause. The chain is built from TRBV6-5 and TRBJ2-7, with 9 nucleotides matching TRBD2. Germline V gives CDR1 MNHEY, CDR2 SVGAGI. The CDR3 has 14 residues. The CDR3 sequence is CASSAGLASHEQYF. The CDR3 DNA reads as TGTGCCAGCAGTGCGGGACTAGCCTCCCACGAGCAGTACTTC.

The chain recombines TRBV6-1 with TRBJ2-7, with TRBD1 matching over 8 bases. CDR1 MNHNS and CDR2 SASEGT come from the germline V gene. This CDR3 is built from 12 residues. The J segment lost 2 bases and the V segment lost 8 bases, leaving 2 bases of the junction unmatched. CDR3 in DNA: TGTGCCAGCGGGACAGGCCCCTACGAGCAGTACTTC. As protein: CASGTGPYEQYF.

About this clone: Other DNA sequences in this specimen translate into the identical CDR3. This chain connects TRBV4-3 to TRBJ2-1; no clear D. V was cut by 1 base and J by 4 bases, with 5 bases left in between. In germline, CDR1 is LGHNA, CDR2 YSLEER. The length of the CDR3 is 13 residues. The CDR3 coding sequence is TGCGCCAGCAGCCAAGGCTTGTACAATGAGCAGTTCTTC. Translated, it gives CASSQGLYNEQFF.

Comment on this clone: Other DNA sequences in this sample translate to the same CDR3. The chain recombines TRBV28 with TRBJ2-1; 14 bases map to TRBD2. Per the germline V gene, CDR1 is MDHEN and CDR2 is SYDVKM. This CDR3 contains 15 residues. V was pared by 5 bases and J by 8 bases, with 5 bases of the junction left unmatched. The chain's CDR3 is CASSLGLAGGHEQFF. CDR3 nucleotides: TGTGCCAGCAGTCTCGGACTAGCGGGAGGACATGAGCAGTTCTTC.

This sequence joins TRBV9 and TRBJ2-1, with D possibly matching TRBD2 (6 bases). The CDR3 is 17 residues long. Germline assignment: CDR1 SGDLS and CDR2 YYNGEE. V was clipped by 0 bases and J by 1 base, with 14 bases between them. The CDR3 DNA reads TGTGCCAGCAGCGTAGATTGGGAGGCCAGGTCCTACAATGAGCAGTTCTTC. This translates into CASSVDWEARSYNEQFF.